These 20 T cell receptor beta chains share one sample of origin, sequenced in a study of blood T cell repertoires in COVID-19. Sequenced by immunoSEQ multiplex PCR; TCRdb stores in-frame clones only, minus some. In the table there are under 350,000 clones, 90% of which are singletons. Sequences were obtained from peripheral blood. Source of these receptors: a woman aged 25 to 45 with COVID-19, enrolled during active disease.

This clone was seen only once. The chain employs TRBV4-2 and TRBJ1-5; D perhaps matches TRBD1 (5 bases). This CDR3 contains 15 residues. Trimming pared 1 base from V and 1 base from J, leaving 8 bases between. Germline V gene sequence: CDR1 LGHNA, CDR2 YNFKEQ. The CDR3, as DNA: TGTGCCAGCAGCCAAGGGGGCACGAGCAATCAGCCCCAGCATTTT. Translation: CASSQGGTSNQPQHF.

This chain joins TRBV7-6 and TRBJ2-3; the match to TRBD2 covers 10 bases. V gave up 0 bases and J gave up 2 bases; unmatched junction bases: 11. In germline, CDR1 is SGHVS, CDR2 FNYEAQ. This CDR3 spans 19 amino acids. CDR3 protein: CASSLAWGNSGRSTDTQYF. The CDR3 DNA reads as TGTGCCAGCAGCTTAGCGTGGGGAAATAGCGGGAGGTCCACAGATACGCAGTATTTT.

The chain links TRBV3-1 (or the pseudogene TRBV3-2) to TRBJ2-5, with D perhaps matching TRBD1 (6 bases). Per germline, CDR1 LGHDT and CDR2 YNNKEL (reference sequence). There are 14 residues in the CDR3. Trimming removed 1 base at V and 5 bases at J, with 11 bases between. The CDR3 sequence is CASSQGWGRETQYF. CDR3 bases: TGTGCCAGCAGCCAAGGCTGGGGGCGGGAGACCCAGTACTTC.

The chain is built from TRBV18 and TRBJ1-5; 9 bases align to TRBD1. The CDR3 extends over 16 amino acids. The V and J ends lost 1 base and 4 bases, in that order; junction bases with no gene match: 5. Looked up from germline, CDR1 is KGHSH and CDR2 is LQKENI. The CDR3 loop reads CASSPRDRASNQPQHF. CDR3 DNA sequence: TGTGCCAGCTCACCACGGGACAGGGCATCAAATCAGCCCCAGCATTTT.

The chain recombines TRBV30 with TRBJ1-5, with a weak D call TRBD1 (6 bases). This CDR3 has 15 amino acids. Germline values: CDR1 GTSNPN, CDR2 SVGIG (reference sequence). Trimming removed 1 base at V and 6 bases at J, with 16 bases between. The CDR3 region has the DNA TGTGCCTGGAGTGACATACAGGGTGTAGGTCAGCCCCAGCATTTT. Protein: CAWSDIQGVGQPQHF. Complete variable domain (other parts from reference TRBV30 and TRBJ1-5): SQTIHQWPATLVQPVGSPLSLECTVEGTSNPNLYWYRQAAGRGLQLLFYSVGIGQISSEVPQNLSASRPQDRQFILSSKKLLLSDSGFYLCAWSDIQGVGQPQHFGDGTRLSIL.

The gene calls are TRBV4-3 and TRBJ2-3, with TRBD1 matching 9 bases. V dropped 1 base and J dropped 5; count of bases not matched to a gene: 10. Germline CDR1 and CDR2: LGHNA and YSLEER. The CDR3 loop spans 17 amino acids. In DNA, the CDR3 is TGCGCCAGCAGCCAAGTCCGTCCGGGACAGGGACTAGATACGCAGTATTTT. Translation gives CASSQVRPGQGLDTQYF.

The chain couples TRBV5-8 to TRBJ1-5, with 9 bases fitting TRBD1. Looked up from germline, CDR1 is SGHTS and CDR2 is YDEGEE. V trimming: 3 bases; J trimming: 7 bases; junction bases outside the gene matches: 14. This CDR3 has 17 residues. DNA for the CDR3: TGTGCCAGCAGCTACCAGACAGGGGGGTCTCTAATCCAGCCCCAGCATTTT. This translates into CASSYQTGGSLIQPQHF.

V and J are TRBV5-6 and TRBJ2-7, with TRBD1 as a possible D gene (5 bases). This CDR3 region has 13 residues. Per the germline V gene, CDR1 is SGHDT and CDR2 is YYEEEE. V dropped 2 bases and J dropped 5 bases, with 11 bases sitting between them. The CDR3 protein is CASSFGARNEQYF. The CDR3 DNA reads TGTGCCAGCAGCTTTGGGGCGAGAAACGAGCAGTACTTC.

This clone was detected only a few times. The genes are TRBV11-2 and TRBJ2-7; TRBD2 aligns across 9 bases. Germline-derived CDR1 and CDR2 are SGHAT and FQNNGV. This CDR3 comprises 15 residues. V lost 4 bases to trimming and J lost 6 bases; unmatched junction nucleotides: 10. CDR3 in amino acids: CASSSNRASGIEQYF. The CDR3 DNA is TGTGCCAGCAGCTCAAATCGGGCTAGCGGGATCGAGCAGTACTTC.

The V and J genes are TRBV13 and TRBJ2-1; the D gene is possibly TRBD2 (6 bases). The ends were cut back, 5 bases at V and 4 bases at J, with 15 bases in the middle. Germline V gene data show CDR1 as PRHDT and CDR2 as FYEKMQ (reference sequence). The CDR3 has 15 residues. The CDR3 DNA is TGTGCCAGCAGCCCCTCCGGGACTGGATACAATGAGCAGTTCTTC. Protein product: CASSPSGTGYNEQFF.

The chain carries TRBV7-9 and TRBJ2-3, with D maybe TRBD2 (6 bases). Per the germline V gene, CDR1 is SEHNR and CDR2 is FQNEAQ (reference sequence). The CDR3 contains 15 residues. V was pared by 9 bases and J by 4 bases, with 20 bases between. The CDR3 spells CASSLAGPPSDTQYF. In DNA, the CDR3 is TGTGCCAGTAGTCTTGCGGGACCCCCTTCAGATACGCAGTATTTT.

V and J are TRBV19 and TRBJ2-5; 7 nucleotides agree with TRBD1. Germline V gene data show CDR1 as LNHDA and CDR2 as SQIVND (reference sequence). Trimming took 1 base from V and 3 from J; bases not matched to a gene: 8. The CDR3 consists of 16 residues. The CDR3 protein is CASSIGATGVEETQYF. CDR3 sequence (DNA): TGTGCCAGTAGTATAGGGGCCACAGGGGTGGAAGAGACCCAGTACTTC.

This chain joins TRBV7-8 and TRBJ2-1, with D possibly matching TRBD1 (5 bases). Germline CDR1 and CDR2: SGHVS and FQNEAQ. V dropped 10 bases and J dropped 0 bases, with 16 bases sitting between them. The CDR3 length is 15 residues. The CDR3 DNA sequence: TGTGCCACCAGATCGGGCAGGGTCTCCTACAATGAGCAGTTCTTC. The encoded protein is CATRSGRVSYNEQFF.

The chain combines TRBV9 with TRBJ2-5, with 15 bases aligning to TRBD2. V gave up 0 bases and J gave up 4 bases; unmatched junction bases: 4. Looked up from germline, CDR1 is SGDLS and CDR2 is YYNGEE. This CDR3 spans 17 amino acids. CDR3 amino acids: CASSVEGLAGGLETQYF. CDR3 nucleotides: TGTGCCAGCAGCGTAGAGGGACTAGCGGGAGGTCTAGAGACCCAGTACTTC.

This clone was recorded only once. The chain joins TRBV5-1 to TRBJ2-1; D not certain. Germline assignment: CDR1 SGHRS and CDR2 YFSETQ. The CDR3 is made up of 11 amino acids. V shed 6 bases and J shed 7 bases, with 8 bases lying between them. The CDR3 here is CASILGNEQFF. In DNA form, the CDR3 reads TGCGCCAGCATCCTAGGTAATGAGCAGTTCTTC.

This clone came up a few times. The chain joins TRBV28 to TRBJ1-2; possible D gene TRBD1, 6 bases. The CDR3 sequence is 14 residues long. V was shortened by 5 bases and J by 6 bases, with 16 bases between the two germline ends. Germline V CDR1 and CDR2: MDHEN, SYDVKM. This CDR3 reads CASSLFRGGDGYTF. CDR3 DNA: TGTGCCAGCAGTCTCTTCCGGGGGGGCGATGGCTACACCTTC.

V usage is TRBV9 and J usage is TRBJ1-1; 9 bases match TRBD1. This CDR3 has 14 residues. V was clipped by 5 bases and J by 5 bases; unmatched bases: 7. Per germline, CDR1 SGDLS and CDR2 YYNGEE. The CDR3 sequence: CASSRTGEVTEAFF. The CDR3 DNA follows: TGTGCCAGCAGTAGGACAGGGGAAGTTACTGAAGCTTTCTTT.

This clone was seen once. This rearrangement joins TRBV2 to TRBJ2-3; weak D call: TRBD2 (6 bases). There are 15 residues in the CDR3. V lost 6 bases, J lost 8 bases, and 21 bases lay in between. Germline CDR1 and CDR2: SNHLY and FYNNEI. DNA for the CDR3: TGTGCCAGCAGCGCATCCGGGGACCCGGGGGTTACGCAGTATTTT. This codes for CASSASGDPGVTQYF.

As to this clone: Germline is not matched at one junction end, which may reflect a read error. V usage is TRBV2 and J usage is TRBJ1-2; 11 nucleotides agree with TRBD1. Germline values: CDR1 SNHLY, CDR2 FYNNEI. This CDR3 spans 15 amino acids. The CDR3 region is CASSEGTGGLYGYTF. The DNA of the CDR3 is TGTGCCAGCAGCGAAGGGACAGGGGGTTTGTATGGCTACACCTTC.

This chain links TRBV7-2 with TRBJ1-3; TRBD1 is a possible D gene (6 bases). Trimming cost V 5 bases and J 3 bases, with 14 bases left between them. The CDR3 covers 15 residues. Germline-derived CDR1 and CDR2 are SGHTA and FQGNSA. The CDR3 protein is CASSALTGNGNTIYF. CDR3 DNA: TGTGCCAGCAGCGCCCTTACAGGGAATGGAAACACCATATATTTT.